This entry lists 23 T cell receptor beta chains sequenced from one sample in a study of blood T cell repertoires in COVID-19. Sequencing was performed with immunoSEQ multiplex PCR; in TCRdb, only in-frame clones are kept and a portion is missing. The data contain about 26,000 clones, roughly 90% of them singletons. Sequenced input: peripheral blood. These receptors were obtained from a human donor in a cohort sampled during active COVID-19.

The rearrangement joins TRBV19 to TRBJ2-7, with D tentatively TRBD2 (7 bases). V was pared by 5 bases and J by 5 bases, with 13 bases between. The germline V gene encodes CDR1 LNHDA and CDR2 SQIVND (reference sequence). CDR3 size: 13 residues. In DNA form, the CDR3 reads TGTGCCAGTAGTGGGGGGGGCTTGGACGAGCAGTACTTC. This gives the protein CASSGGGLDEQYF. Variable domain in full (rest from reference TRBV19 and TRBJ2-7): DGGITQSPKYLFRKEGQNVTLSCEQNLNHDAMYWYRQDPGQGLRLIYYSQIVNDFQKGDIAEGYSVSREKKESFPLTVTSAQKNPTAFYLCASSGGGLDEQYFGPGTRLTVT.

The chain combines TRBV18 with TRBJ2-2; TRBD2 matches 10 bases. Looked up from germline, CDR1 is KGHSH and CDR2 is LQKENI. J gave up 0 bases and V 5 bases, and 0 bases lay outside the gene matches. This CDR3 comprises 15 residues. The CDR3 here is CASSGLAANTGELFF. The CDR3 nucleotides are TGTGCCAGCTCAGGACTAGCGGCGAACACCGGGGAGCTGTTTTTT.

The V and J genes are TRBV6-2 or TRBV6-3 and TRBJ1-2; D is ambiguous. V lost 2 bases and J lost 3, with 13 bases in between. The CDR3 totals 15 residues. CDR1 is MNHEY and CDR2 is SVGEGT in the germline V gene. The CDR3: CASSYTAGGYYGYTF. The CDR3 nucleotides are TGTGCCAGCAGTTACACGGCGGGAGGTTACTATGGCTACACCTTC.

The gene calls are TRBV5-1 and TRBJ2-1; 10 bases fit TRBD1. CDR3 length: 14 amino acids. The V gene's germline CDR1 is SGHRS and CDR2 YFSETQ. After removal of 3 bases from V and 9 bases from J, the junction contained 6 bases not matched to a gene. The CDR3 DNA sequence: TGCGCCAGCAGCTGGGGGGACAGGGGAGGTGAGCAGTTCTTC. Its translation: CASSWGDRGGEQFF.

V is TRBV7-7 and J is TRBJ2-5; D might be TRBD2 (5 bases). The V gene's germline CDR1 is SSHAT and CDR2 FNYEAQ (reference sequence). The germline V and J ends were trimmed by 5 bases and 1 base, with 14 bases remaining between them. The CDR3 consists of 15 residues. The CDR3, as DNA: TGTGCCAGCAGCCCGGGCGGGCCGGTCCAAGAGACCCAGTACTTC. Its translation is CASSPGGPVQETQYF.

The chain couples TRBV11-2 to TRBJ2-3, with D possibly matching TRBD2 (5 bases). The CDR3 consists of 13 residues. CDR1 is SGHAT, CDR2 FQNNGV, per germline. Trimming shortened V by 5 bases and J by 6 bases, and 12 bases separated the two germline ends. The CDR3 loop is CASSPRLLDTQYF. The CDR3 DNA reads TGTGCCAGCAGCCCCCGACTACTTGATACGCAGTATTTT.

V gene TRBV2 combines with J gene TRBJ2-5; perhaps TRBD1 as D (6 bases). Germline loops: CDR1 SNHLY, CDR2 FYNNEI. Trimming left V 7 bases short and J 4 bases short, with 13 bases between. CDR3 length: 13 residues. CDR3 region: CASNAQGRETQYF. The CDR3 coding sequence is TGTGCCAGCAACGCACAGGGTCGAGAGACCCAGTACTTC.

The chain links TRBV19 to TRBJ2-3, with D tentatively TRBD1 (6 bases). Germline V gives CDR1 LNHDA, CDR2 SQIVND (reference sequence). This CDR3 contains 15 residues. V shed 6 bases and J shed 1 base, with 14 bases lying between them. The CDR3 is CASSPGGGRTDTQYF. The CDR3 DNA reads as TGTGCCAGTAGCCCAGGTGGGGGCCGCACAGATACGCAGTATTTT.

J is TRBJ2-5 and V is TRBV7-2; 12 bases line up with TRBD2. The germline gives CDR1 SGHTA, CDR2 FQGNSA. The CDR3 spans 16 residues. V was clipped by 7 bases and J by 4 bases; unmatched bases: 10. CDR3 nucleotides: TGTGCCAGCAAACCCTTGGCTAGCGGGGGGGCAGAGACCCAGTACTTC. Translation: CASKPLASGGAETQYF.

The genes are TRBV4-1 and TRBJ2-4; D possibly corresponds to TRBD1 (6 bases). The V and J ends lost 3 bases and 0 bases respectively, with 12 bases between them. The germline V gene encodes CDR1 MGHRA and CDR2 YSYEKL. This CDR3 spans 16 amino acids. CDR3 sequence reads: CASSHVDRLAKNIQYF. In nucleotides, the CDR3 is TGCGCCAGCAGCCACGTGGACAGACTAGCCAAAAACATTCAGTACTTC.

The V call is TRBV24-1, the J call TRBJ2-1, with 15 bases lining up with TRBD2. The V and J ends lost 3 bases and 6 bases, in that order; junction bases with no gene match: 8. Germline loops: CDR1 KGHDR, CDR2 SFDVKD. CDR3 length: 18 residues. CDR3 nucleotide sequence: TGTGCCACCAGTGATGGCCGGACTAGCGGGAGGGCCCGCAATGAGCAGTTCTTC. Protein: CATSDGRTSGRARNEQFF.

This clone was seen only once. The rearrangement joins TRBV5-4 to TRBJ1-1; D might be TRBD1 (5 bases). Germline V gives CDR1 SGHNT, CDR2 YYREEE (reference sequence). Deletions cut 1 base from V and 6 bases from J, with 10 bases between. This CDR3 is 13 amino acids long. CDR3 region: CASSLTRGAEAFF. The CDR3 bases are TGTGCCAGCAGCTTGACACGGGGGGCTGAAGCTTTCTTT.

This sequence joins TRBV28 and TRBJ1-4; TRBD1 matches at 11 bases. The CDR3 sequence is 15 residues long. Germline V CDR1 and CDR2: MDHEN, SYDVKM. With 5 bases clipped from V and 7 bases from J, the junction kept 6 bases outside the gene matches. Here the CDR3 reads CASSTRTGGGEKLFF. CDR3 sequence (DNA): TGTGCCAGCAGTACTCGGACAGGGGGCGGTGAAAAACTGTTTTTT.

The chain has TRBV29-1 and TRBJ2-5, with 7 nucleotides matching TRBD1. Germline CDR1 is SQVTM and CDR2 is ANQGSEA. The CDR3 covers 12 residues. Trimming took 6 bases from V and 5 from J; bases not matched to a gene: 6. CDR3 coding DNA: TGCAGCGTCGTACAGGGGATCGAGACCCAGTACTTC. It encodes CSVVQGIETQYF. The variable domain in full, completed from reference TRBV29-1 and TRBJ2-5, reads SAVISQKPSRDICQRGTSLTIQCQVDSQVTMMFWYRQQPGQSLTLIATANQGSEATYESGFVIDKFPISRPNLTFSTLTVSNMSPEDSSIYLCSVVQGIETQYFGPGTRLLVL.

The CDR3 protein is CASSQGRSNQETQYF. In nucleotides, the CDR3 is TGTGCCAGCAGCCAGGGCCGAAGTAACCAAGAGACCCAGTACTTC. This sequence joins TRBV3-1 (or the pseudogene TRBV3-2) and TRBJ2-5; D remains ambiguous. This CDR3 region has 15 residues. V gave up 3 bases and J gave up 0 bases, with 11 bases separating them. The germline V gene has CDR1 LGHDT and CDR2 YNNKEL (reference sequence).

The chain links TRBV15 to TRBJ2-1; possibly TRBD1 for D (6 bases). Germline V lookup: CDR1 LNHNV, CDR2 YYDKDF (reference sequence). Trimming took off 7 bases at V and 8 bases at J, with 21 bases between the two ends. This CDR3 is 15 amino acids long. Here the CDR3 DNA reads TGTGCCACCAACCCGCAGGGGTTACACCTCGATGAGCAGTTCTTC. This sequence encodes CATNPQGLHLDEQFF.

The chain is built from TRBV3-1 (or the pseudogene TRBV3-2) and TRBJ1-6; 8 bases are a match to TRBD1. The CDR3 runs to 17 residues. Germline loops: CDR1 LGHDT, CDR2 YNNKEL (reference sequence). V lost 3 bases to trimming and J lost 6 bases; unmatched junction nucleotides: 10. The CDR3 spells CASSQRRGTGLNSPLHF. CDR3 bases: TGTGCCAGCAGCCAGCGCCGTGGGACAGGCCTTAATTCACCCCTCCACTTT.

V and J are TRBV2 and TRBJ2-5, with 8 bases aligning to TRBD2. The CDR3 loop spans 13 amino acids. Looked up from germline, CDR1 is SNHLY and CDR2 is FYNNEI. The V and J ends lost 8 bases and 5 bases, in that order; junction bases with no gene match: 7. The CDR3 DNA reads TGTGCCAGCCTCGGTATAGCGGGGGAGACCCAGTACTTC. Protein sequence: CASLGIAGETQYF.

The chain links TRBV5-1 to TRBJ2-2, with 7 bases aligning to TRBD1. The germline V gene encodes CDR1 SGHRS and CDR2 YFSETQ. V lost 2 bases and J lost 1; bases outside the gene matches: 5. CDR3 length: 16 amino acids. CDR3: CASSLLTGMNTGELFF. CDR3 DNA sequence: TGCGCCAGCAGCTTATTGACAGGGATGAACACCGGGGAGCTGTTTTTT.

This clone has just one count. This chain uses TRBV5-6 with TRBJ2-5; TRBD2 agrees at 11 bases. Germline lookup yields CDR1 SGHDT and CDR2 YYEEEE. The ends lost 2 bases at V and 4 bases at J; junction bases unmatched: 7. This CDR3 spans 16 amino acids. The CDR3 spells CASSFASGGLLETQYF. The CDR3 DNA sequence: TGTGCCAGCAGCTTTGCTAGCGGGGGGCTGCTAGAGACCCAGTACTTC.

The chain uses TRBV19 and TRBJ2-1; 9 bases are shared with TRBD2. After removal of 5 bases from V and 2 bases from J, the junction contained 16 bases not matched to a gene. In germline, CDR1 is LNHDA, CDR2 SQIVND (reference sequence). CDR3 length: 19 residues. DNA for the CDR3: TGTGCCAGTAGTGGAGGGCTAGCGGGGACCCAAGGTCCCTACAATGAGCAGTTCTTC. Encoded protein: CASSGGLAGTQGPYNEQFF.

This clone has just one count. The V call is TRBV7-2, the J call TRBJ2-3; 16 bases are shared with TRBD2. V was clipped by 3 bases and J by 2 bases; unmatched bases: 8. CDR1 is SGHTA and CDR2 is FQGNSA in the germline V gene. The CDR3 length is 19 residues. The CDR3 DNA follows: TGTGCCAGCAGCTTCCAAGGGACTAGCGGGGGGGCCTCCACAGATACGCAGTATTTT. It is translated as CASSFQGTSGGASTDTQYF.

This clone showed up just once. J is TRBJ2-7 and V is TRBV19; 9 nucleotides align to TRBD1. V shed 4 bases and J 7 bases; nucleotides not matched to a gene: 5. This CDR3 has 13 amino acids. Germline CDR1 LNHDA, CDR2 SQIVND (reference sequence). The CDR3 reads CASSKGTGWEQYF. The CDR3 DNA follows: TGTGCCAGTAGTAAGGGGACAGGGTGGGAGCAGTACTTC.